Shown below are 9 T cell receptor beta chains from a single sample sequenced in a study of CD8+CD57+ T cells in acquired aplastic anemia. Genomic DNA served as template for TCR beta VDJ and CDR3 profiling. Each CDR3 protein gets one entry after TCRdb re-called the reads with MiXCR. The table lists approximately 180,000 distinct CDR3 sequences, nearly 65% of them singletons, with about 44% in the top ten. Sequencing involved patients with CD8+CD57+ cell expansion previously shown by flow cytometry. The sequenced material came from sorted CD4+, CD8+, or CD8+CD57+ T cells (not recorded which) from PBMCs. These receptors came from a human donor with aplastic anemia.

The chain links TRBV29-1 to TRBJ1-2; D might be TRBD1 (5 bases). From germline, CDR1 is SQVTM and CDR2 ANQGSEA. The CDR3 is made up of 14 amino acids. V lost 0 bases, J lost 3 bases, and 11 bases lay in between. The CDR3 sequence is CSVEDLTGDYGYTF. CDR3 nucleotides: TGCAGCGTTGAAGATCTAACGGGGGACTATGGCTACACCTTC.

This chain links TRBV11-2 with TRBJ2-7; 11 positions agree with TRBD1. Germline V lookup: CDR1 SGHAT, CDR2 FQNNGV. The CDR3 sequence is 15 residues long. Losses at the gene ends were 6 bases for V and 6 bases for J; bases not matched to a gene: 10. The CDR3 region has the DNA TGTGCCAGCAGTCCGAGGGGGGACAGGGGGGGCGAGCAGTACTTC. Encoded protein: CASSPRGDRGGEQYF.

This clonotype occurred once. This sequence joins TRBV7-9 and TRBJ2-3; D may be TRBD2 (7 bases). V was shortened by 4 bases and J by 4 bases, with 18 bases between the two germline ends. The CDR3 length is 16 residues. Germline V gives CDR1 SEHNR, CDR2 FQNEAQ (reference sequence). CDR3 region: CASSSLGGHGADTQYF. The CDR3 DNA follows: TGTGCCAGCAGCTCGTTGGGGGGGCACGGGGCAGATACGCAGTATTTT.

The gene calls are TRBV19 and TRBJ2-7; the D is unclear. CDR3 length equals 14 residues. Germline V gene sequence: CDR1 LNHDA, CDR2 SQIVND (reference sequence). The V gene lost 1 base and the J gene lost 3 bases, with 10 bases spanning the gap. The CDR3 DNA reads as TGTGCCAGTAGTATAGCCGGAACGAACTACGAGCAGTACTTC. Amino acid sequence: CASSIAGTNYEQYF. Combining the CDR3 with reference TRBV19 and TRBJ2-7 gives the whole variable domain DGGITQSPKYLFRKEGQNVTLSCEQNLNHDAMYWYRQDPGQGLRLIYYSQIVNDFQKGDIAEGYSVSREKKESFPLTVTSAQKNPTAFYLCASSIAGTNYEQYFGPGTRLTVT.

This sequence joins TRBV7-9 and TRBJ1-2; unclear D gene. Germline CDR1 reads SEHNR; CDR2 reads FQNEAQ (reference sequence). V lost 5 bases to trimming and J lost 4 bases, with 20 bases between them. The CDR3 is made up of 16 amino acids. The CDR3 spells CASSLIRDIGPYGYTF. The CDR3 nucleotides are TGTGCCAGCAGCCTAATTAGAGACATCGGGCCCTATGGCTACACCTTC. Together with reference TRBV7-9 and TRBJ1-2, the CDR3 gives the full variable domain: DTGVSQNPRHKITKRGQNVTFRCDPISEHNRLYWYRQTLGQGPEFLTYFQNEAQLEKSRLLSDRFSAERPKGSFSTLEIQRTEQGDSAMYLCASSLIRDIGPYGYTFGSGTRLTVV.

A single count supports this clonotype. The chain links TRBV7-9 to TRBJ2-5; D uncertain. The CDR3 is made up of 13 amino acids. The germline CDR1 and CDR2 sequences are SEHNR and FQNEAQ (reference sequence). The V end was cut by 5 bases, the J end by 4 bases, with 11 bases between. CDR3: CASSRPLGETQYF. In nucleotides, the CDR3 is TGTGCCAGCAGCCGCCCCCTGGGAGAGACCCAGTACTTC. Together with reference TRBV7-9 and TRBJ2-5, the CDR3 gives the full variable domain: DTGVSQNPRHKITKRGQNVTFRCDPISEHNRLYWYRQTLGQGPEFLTYFQNEAQLEKSRLLSDRFSAERPKGSFSTLEIQRTEQGDSAMYLCASSRPLGETQYFGPGTRLLVL.

The genes are TRBV7-8 and TRBJ2-3; 12 positions agree with TRBD1. Losses at the gene ends were 5 bases for V and 4 bases for J; bases not matched to a gene: 7. This CDR3 contains 16 residues. In germline, CDR1 is SGHVS, CDR2 FQNEAQ. CDR3 nucleotide sequence: TGTGCCAGCAGCCTCCGGGACAGGGGGCGCGCAGATACGCAGTATTTT. Translation gives CASSLRDRGRADTQYF.

This clonotype has at least ten counts. V usage is TRBV5-8 and J usage is TRBJ1-1; D gene unclear. Germline lookup yields CDR1 SGHTS and CDR2 YDEGEE. The V and J ends lost 4 bases and 2 bases respectively, with 15 bases between them. The CDR3 totals 15 residues. CDR3 amino acids: CASSEELLSNTEAFF. The CDR3 DNA reads TGTGCCAGCAGCGAGGAACTACTAAGTAACACTGAAGCTTTCTTT.

The table lists this clonotype with many counts. The CDR3 region is CASSYGATNTEAFF. The CDR3 DNA reads as TGCGCCAGCAGCTACGGGGCGACGAACACTGAAGCTTTCTTT. The rearrangement joins TRBV5-1 to TRBJ1-1; possible D gene TRBD1, 5 bases. CDR1 is SGHRS, CDR2 YFSETQ, per germline. V lost 3 bases to trimming and J lost 1 base, with 10 bases between them. The CDR3 spans 14 residues. Looking up the rest from reference TRBV5-1 and TRBJ1-1 gives the full variable domain: KAGVTQTPRYLIKTRGQQVTLSCSPISGHRSVSWYQQTPGQGLQFLFEYFSETQRNKGNFPGRFSGRQFSNSRSEMNVSTLELGDSALYLCASSYGATNTEAFFGQGTRLTVV.